Shown below are 21 T cell receptor beta chains from a single sample sequenced in a study of blood T cell repertoires in COVID-19. Profiling relied on immunoSEQ multiplex PCR, and the TCRdb table lists in-frame clones only, not all of them. Of under 110,000 clones listed, 71% are singletons. Sample: peripheral blood. These receptors were taken from a human donor with acute or convalescent COVID-19. The donor label of this sample is uncertain.

The chain employs TRBV2 and TRBJ1-6; no clear D gene. Germline CDR1 SNHLY, CDR2 FYNNEI. This CDR3 region has 15 residues. V dropped 3 bases and J dropped 0 bases, with 6 bases sitting between them. CDR3 DNA: TGTGCCAGCAGTGATGCGAGCTCCTATAATTCACCCCTCCACTTT. This gives the protein CASSDASSYNSPLHF. Based on the CDR3 plus reference TRBV2 and TRBJ1-6, the full variable domain is EPEVTQTPSHQVTQMGQEVILRCVPISNHLYFYWYRQILGQKVEFLVSFYNNEISEKSEIFDDQFSVERPDGSNFTLKIRSTKLEDSAMYFCASSDASSYNSPLHFGNGTRLTVT.

This clone was found once. V gene TRBV6-6 combines with J gene TRBJ1-6, with D possibly TRBD1 on 5 matching bases. V was clipped by 5 bases and J by 8 bases, with 10 bases between them. CDR3 size: 13 residues. Germline lookup yields CDR1 MNHNY and CDR2 SVGAGI (reference sequence). The chain's CDR3 is CASSLQGHSPLHF. CDR3 nucleotide sequence: TGTGCCAGCAGTCTTCAGGGCCATTCACCCCTCCACTTT.

V and J are TRBV7-2 and TRBJ1-2; 9 bases map to TRBD1. CDR1 is SGHTA, CDR2 FQGNSA, per germline. The J segment lost 6 bases and the V segment lost 6 bases, leaving 8 bases of the junction unmatched. CDR3 length: 14 residues. The CDR3 loop reads CASRLTRTGDGYTF. CDR3 nucleotide sequence: TGTGCCAGCAGGTTAACCAGGACAGGGGATGGCTACACCTTC.

This rearrangement joins TRBV5-1 to TRBJ1-1, with 8 bases lining up with TRBD1. The CDR3 sequence is 14 residues long. From germline, CDR1 is SGHRS and CDR2 YFSETQ. The ends lost 1 base at V and 7 bases at J; junction bases unmatched: 6. CDR3 sequence reads: CASSLQGAYDEAFF. The CDR3 bases are TGCGCCAGCAGCTTGCAGGGGGCGTATGATGAAGCTTTCTTT.

The rearrangement joins TRBV9 to TRBJ2-5; tentatively, D is TRBD1 (6 bases). The CDR3 is 14 residues long. V dropped 2 bases and J dropped 1 base, with 9 bases sitting between them. Germline V gene sequence: CDR1 SGDLS, CDR2 YYNGEE. The CDR3 nucleotides read TGTGCCAGCAGCGTCAGAGGGGGCCAAGAGACCCAGTACTTC. Its translation: CASSVRGGQETQYF.

DNA for the CDR3: TGTGCCAGCAGCCGAACAGGGTGGAGAATGAACACTGAAGCTTTCTTT. Encoded protein: CASSRTGWRMNTEAFF. This sequence joins TRBV14 and TRBJ1-1; possibly TRBD1 for D (6 bases). Germline V lookup: CDR1 SGHDN, CDR2 FVKESK. The CDR3 is 16 residues long. V shed 4 bases and J shed 0 bases, with 15 bases lying between them.

The rearrangement joins TRBV6-2 or TRBV6-3 to TRBJ1-1; 9 bases align to TRBD1. V lost 0 bases, J lost 4 bases, and 0 bases stayed unmatched. The CDR3 runs to 14 residues. CDR1 and CDR2 from the germline V gene are MNHEY and SVGEGT. CDR3 DNA: TGTGCCAGCAGTTACTCGACAGGGGGCACTGAAGCTTTCTTT. Amino acid sequence: CASSYSTGGTEAFF.

The chain employs TRBV5-1 and TRBJ1-6; TRBD1 matches at 9 bases. Losses at the gene ends were 4 bases for V and 10 bases for J; bases not matched to a gene: 6. The CDR3 covers 14 residues. CDR1 SGHRS and CDR2 YFSETQ come from the germline V gene. The CDR3 region has the DNA TGCGCCAGCAGCCCGGGACAGGGAAACTCACCCCTCCACTTT. It specifies CASSPGQGNSPLHF.

This clone was found once. The chain recombines TRBV5-1 with TRBJ2-3, with 11 bases matching TRBD2. Germline V gene sequence: CDR1 SGHRS, CDR2 YFSETQ. This CDR3 spans 16 amino acids. V lost 0 bases, J lost 6 bases, and 6 bases stayed unmatched. The CDR3 is CASSLESSGGADTQYF. Written as DNA, the CDR3 is TGCGCCAGCAGCTTGGAAAGTAGCGGGGGGGCGGATACGCAGTATTTT. Full variable domain (missing parts from reference TRBV5-1 and TRBJ2-3): KAGVTQTPRYLIKTRGQQVTLSCSPISGHRSVSWYQQTPGQGLQFLFEYFSETQRNKGNFPGRFSGRQFSNSRSEMNVSTLELGDSALYLCASSLESSGGADTQYFGPGTRLTVL.

The chain carries TRBV4-2 and TRBJ1-4; D is ambiguous. CDR1 is LGHNA and CDR2 is YNFKEQ in the germline V gene. The CDR3 has 16 amino acids. Deletions cut 0 bases from V and 0 bases from J, with 8 bases between. In nucleotides, the CDR3 is TGTGCCAGCAGCCAAGAGGGAGGAACAACTAATGAAAAACTGTTTTTT. This sequence encodes CASSQEGGTTNEKLFF.

Only one count was recorded for this clone. The V call is TRBV19, the J call TRBJ1-4, with 8 bases lining up with TRBD1. The CDR3 length is 15 residues. V was clipped by 1 base and J by 8 bases; unmatched bases: 6. Germline V CDR1 and CDR2: LNHDA, SQIVND (reference sequence). CDR3: CASSIVGTGREKLFF. The CDR3 DNA is TGTGCCAGTAGTATAGTTGGGACAGGAAGAGAAAAACTGTTTTTT.

The chain is built from TRBV5-6 and TRBJ2-7; 10 bases are a match to TRBD1. The V segment lost 4 bases and the J segment 4 bases; nucleotides outside the gene matches: 11. The CDR3 extends over 16 amino acids. Germline V gene lookup returns CDR1 SGHDT and CDR2 YYEEEE. The CDR3 DNA is TGTGCCAGCAGCCGGGACAGGGGACCGACGATTTACGAGCAGTACGTC. It translates to CASSRDRGPTIYEQYV.

The chain combines TRBV7-6 with TRBJ2-1, with D perhaps matching TRBD1 (5 bases). Germline CDR1 and CDR2: SGHVS and FNYEAQ. The CDR3 contains 18 residues. Trimming removed 1 base from V and 4 bases from J, with 20 bases in between. In nucleotides, the CDR3 is TGTGCCAGCAGCTTAGTGGAGCAGGGTACGGTTTCTTACAATGAGCAGTTCTTC. This codes for CASSLVEQGTVSYNEQFF.

This chain uses TRBV19 with TRBJ1-1; D might be TRBD1 (6 bases). The CDR3 has 16 amino acids. The V and J ends lost 7 bases and 1 base respectively, with 19 bases between them. CDR1 and CDR2 (germline): LNHDA, SQIVND (reference sequence). DNA for the CDR3: TGTGCCAGTACCCAAAGCGGGGGGCTGCAGAACACTGAAGCTTTCTTT. Its protein is CASTQSGGLQNTEAFF.

The chain couples TRBV30 to TRBJ1-5; D is perhaps TRBD1 (5 bases). The V gene lost 2 bases and the J gene lost 1 base, with 6 bases spanning the gap. CDR1 and CDR2 (germline): GTSNPN, SVGIG (reference sequence). The CDR3 runs 13 residues. The CDR3 here is CAWSRQSNQPQHF. The CDR3 coding sequence is TGTGCCTGGAGTCGACAGAGCAATCAGCCCCAGCATTTT. Full variable domain (rest looked up from reference TRBV30 and TRBJ1-5): SQTIHQWPATLVQPVGSPLSLECTVEGTSNPNLYWYRQAAGRGLQLLFYSVGIGQISSEVPQNLSASRPQDRQFILSSKKLLLSDSGFYLCAWSRQSNQPQHFGDGTRLSIL.

In DNA, the CDR3 is TGTGCCAGCAGCTACAGAGCGGGGGGGACGGAGACCCAGTACTTC. The encoded protein is CASSYRAGGTETQYF. The V call is TRBV5-6, the J call TRBJ2-5; 10 positions agree with TRBD2. This CDR3 contains 15 residues. Germline CDR1 and CDR2: SGHDT and YYEEEE. The J segment lost 5 bases and the V segment lost 3 bases, leaving 7 bases of the junction unmatched.

V gene TRBV6-6 combines with J gene TRBJ2-2; 7 bases match TRBD1. CDR3 length: 16 amino acids. CDR1 is MNHNY and CDR2 is SVGAGI in the germline V gene (reference sequence). The ends lost 2 bases at V and 6 bases at J; junction bases unmatched: 9. CDR3 protein: CASSYARRQGSGELFF. Written as DNA, the CDR3 is TGTGCCAGCAGTTACGCCCGGCGACAGGGATCCGGGGAGCTGTTTTTT.

V usage is TRBV14 and J usage is TRBJ2-5; D is uncertain. This CDR3 is 15 amino acids long. Trimming left V 1 base short and J 5 bases short, with 14 bases between. Germline V lookup: CDR1 SGHDN, CDR2 FVKESK. The CDR3 nucleotides read TGTGCCAGCAGCCAAGGTTTGCTGTTTCGGGAGACCCAGTACTTC. Encoded protein: CASSQGLLFRETQYF.

V gene TRBV7-2 combines with J gene TRBJ2-1; 9 nucleotides match TRBD2. CDR1 and CDR2 (germline): SGHTA, FQGNSA. The CDR3 totals 17 residues. Trimming took 1 base from V and 3 from J; bases not matched to a gene: 7. The CDR3 sequence: CASSLGIVRGGYNEQFF. In DNA form, the CDR3 reads TGTGCCAGCAGCTTAGGTATTGTGCGGGGGGGCTACAATGAGCAGTTCTTC.

This clone was seen a handful of times. This chain links TRBV27 with TRBJ2-7; no reliable D call. In germline, CDR1 is MNHEY, CDR2 SMNVEV (reference sequence). The CDR3 consists of 12 residues. V lost 4 bases to trimming and J lost 3 bases, with 7 bases between them. The CDR3 loop reads CASSSGGYEQYF. The CDR3 bases are TGTGCCAGCAGTTCCGGCGGCTACGAGCAGTACTTC.

The chain joins TRBV27 to TRBJ2-3; D is perhaps TRBD1 (5 bases). Trimming left V 3 bases short and J 2 bases short, with 24 bases between. Germline V gene sequence: CDR1 MNHEY, CDR2 SMNVEV (reference sequence). This CDR3 comprises 19 residues. This CDR3 reads CASSLWAGLQVGYTDTQYF. The CDR3, as DNA: TGTGCCAGCAGTTTGTGGGCAGGGCTGCAGGTGGGATACACAGATACGCAGTATTTT.